One sample yielded the 10 T cell receptor beta chains listed below, sequenced in a study of control samples from healthy donors and cancer patients. Sequencing used immunoSEQ multiplex PCR; TCRdb keeps in-frame clones, though not all of them. The table shows more than 95,000 clones, with 70% to 90% occurring only once. Sequenced sample: blood. The source of these receptors is a man aged 55 to 70 in good health.

This clone appeared a single time. This chain uses TRBV6-5 with TRBJ1-6, with a possible D match to TRBD1 (6 bases). CDR3 size: 14 residues. Trimming removed 8 bases from V and 10 bases from J, with 18 bases in between. In germline, CDR1 is MNHEY, CDR2 SVGAGI. CDR3 sequence reads: CASSKGGSSSPLHF. CDR3 DNA sequence: TGTGCCAGCTCCAAAGGGGGTAGCTCATCACCCCTCCACTTT.

This clone appeared once. The DNA of the CDR3 is TGTGCCAGCGGACTTACAGATACGCAGTATTTT. Its protein is CASGLTDTQYF. The chain employs TRBV6-5 and TRBJ2-3, with D possibly matching TRBD2 (5 bases). V shed 8 bases and J shed 3 bases, with 6 bases lying between them. From germline, CDR1 is MNHEY and CDR2 SVGAGI. The length of the CDR3 is 11 residues.

The chain recombines TRBV5-6 with TRBJ2-7; weak D call: TRBD1 (5 bases). V gave up 4 bases and J gave up 0 bases, with 11 bases separating them. The germline gives CDR1 SGHDT, CDR2 YYEEEE. This CDR3 comprises 14 residues. CDR3 in DNA: TGTGCCAGCAGCACAGGACCGAGCTCCTACGAGCAGTACTTC. Encoded protein: CASSTGPSSYEQYF.

The V call is TRBV24-1, the J call TRBJ1-2, with D possibly matching TRBD1 (5 bases). Between the trimmed V and J ends, which lost 4 bases and 4 bases, there was a span of 15 bases. The CDR3 sequence is 15 residues long. Germline V gives CDR1 KGHDR, CDR2 SFDVKD. CDR3 sequence reads: CATSEFQGSSYGYTF. The CDR3 DNA reads as TGTGCCACCAGTGAGTTTCAGGGAAGCTCCTATGGCTACACCTTC.

The rearrangement joins TRBV25-1 to TRBJ1-6, with 9 bases aligning to TRBD1. The CDR3 runs 16 residues. The V segment lost 1 base and the J segment 9 bases; nucleotides outside the gene matches: 7. CDR1 is MGHDK and CDR2 is SYGVNS in the germline V gene. CDR3 in DNA: TGTGCCAGCAGTGAATCGTTAACAGGGGGCGTTTCACCCCTCCACTTT. This translates into CASSESLTGGVSPLHF.

The table lists this clone with a few counts. The chain is built from TRBV6-2 or TRBV6-3 and TRBJ2-7, with D maybe TRBD1 (5 bases). The germline V gene encodes CDR1 MNHEY and CDR2 SVGEGT. This CDR3 region has 19 residues. With 2 bases removed from V and 2 bases from J, the gap between germline ends came to 25 bases. The CDR3 nucleotides read TGTGCCAGCAGTTACGGGGCATTAAAGGGATGGGGCGAAACCTACGAGCAGTACTTC. As protein: CASSYGALKGWGETYEQYF.

CDR3 sequence (DNA): TGTGCCAGCTCACCCTGGACAGACGGAGGCTACACCTTC. Its translation is CASSPWTDGGYTF. This sequence joins TRBV18 and TRBJ1-2, with a weak D call TRBD1 (6 bases). Trimming left V 3 bases short and J 8 bases short, with 13 bases between. The CDR3 is made up of 13 amino acids. Germline loops: CDR1 KGHSH, CDR2 LQKENI.

The chain uses TRBV10-3 and TRBJ1-2; D is unresolved. The germline CDR1 and CDR2 sequences are ENHRY and SYGVKD. CDR3 length: 15 amino acids. Trimming cost V 2 bases and J 6 bases, with 16 bases left between them. DNA of the CDR3: TGTGCCATCAGTGAGGGGCCGAGGGAAGTGGATGGCTACACCTTC. Its translation: CAISEGPREVDGYTF.

In DNA, the CDR3 is TGTGCCAGCGGGGGATTCGGACAAAACTATGGCTACACCTTC. It codes for CASGGFGQNYGYTF. The V gene is TRBV6-5, the J gene TRBJ1-2, with D possibly matching TRBD1 (5 bases). The CDR3 is made up of 14 amino acids. Trimming removed 8 bases from V and 2 bases from J, with 15 bases in between. Germline V gene lookup returns CDR1 MNHEY and CDR2 SVGAGI.

This chain uses TRBV2 with TRBJ2-5; 12 bases fit TRBD2. Germline CDR1 reads SNHLY; CDR2 reads FYNNEI. V lost 6 bases to trimming and J lost 5 bases; unmatched junction nucleotides: 7. The length of the CDR3 is 15 residues. The CDR3, as DNA: TGTGCCAGCAGCCTAGCGGGGGGGCCGGGGGAGACCCAGTACTTC. Amino acid sequence: CASSLAGGPGETQYF.